This entry concerns a single T cell receptor (beta chain). Clones were sequenced by immunoSEQ multiplex PCR, and TCRdb holds only the in-frame ones, with some missing. The sample lists roughly 200,000 clones; about 89% were seen once. Per germline, CDR1 LGHDT and CDR2 YNNKEL (reference sequence). The V end lost 6 bases, the J end lost 1 base, and 15 bases lay between the germline ends. The CDR3 loop spans 15 amino acids. These data originate in a study of T cell responses to AZD1222 COVID-19 vaccine. The V and J genes are TRBV3-1 (or the pseudogene TRBV3-2) and TRBJ1-1, with D unclear. This TCR was sampled from an adult who received the AZD1222 COVID-19 vaccine. Material: peripheral blood, obtained 28 days after the second AZD1222 dose. CDR3 sequence: CASSAGLQKNTEAFF. The DNA of the CDR3 is TGTGCCAGCAGTGCCGGGCTGCAAAAGAACACTGAAGCTTTCTTT.